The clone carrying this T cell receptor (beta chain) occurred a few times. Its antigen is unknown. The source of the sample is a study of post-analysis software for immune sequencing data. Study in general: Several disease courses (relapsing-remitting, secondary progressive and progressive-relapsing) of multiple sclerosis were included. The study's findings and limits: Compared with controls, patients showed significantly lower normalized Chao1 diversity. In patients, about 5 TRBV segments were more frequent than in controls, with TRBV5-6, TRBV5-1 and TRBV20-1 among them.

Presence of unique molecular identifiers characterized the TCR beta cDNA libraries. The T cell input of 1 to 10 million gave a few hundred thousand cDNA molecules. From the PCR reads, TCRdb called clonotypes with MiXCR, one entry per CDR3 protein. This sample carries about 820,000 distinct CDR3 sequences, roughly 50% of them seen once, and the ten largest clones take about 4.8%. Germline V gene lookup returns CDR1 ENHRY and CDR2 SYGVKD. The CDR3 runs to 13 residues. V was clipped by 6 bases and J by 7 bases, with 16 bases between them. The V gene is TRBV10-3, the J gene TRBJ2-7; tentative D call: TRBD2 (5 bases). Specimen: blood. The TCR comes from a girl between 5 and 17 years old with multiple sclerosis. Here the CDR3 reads CAIRRATWGEQYF. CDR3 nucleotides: TGTGCCATCAGGCGGGCCACCTGGGGAGAGCAGTACTTC.